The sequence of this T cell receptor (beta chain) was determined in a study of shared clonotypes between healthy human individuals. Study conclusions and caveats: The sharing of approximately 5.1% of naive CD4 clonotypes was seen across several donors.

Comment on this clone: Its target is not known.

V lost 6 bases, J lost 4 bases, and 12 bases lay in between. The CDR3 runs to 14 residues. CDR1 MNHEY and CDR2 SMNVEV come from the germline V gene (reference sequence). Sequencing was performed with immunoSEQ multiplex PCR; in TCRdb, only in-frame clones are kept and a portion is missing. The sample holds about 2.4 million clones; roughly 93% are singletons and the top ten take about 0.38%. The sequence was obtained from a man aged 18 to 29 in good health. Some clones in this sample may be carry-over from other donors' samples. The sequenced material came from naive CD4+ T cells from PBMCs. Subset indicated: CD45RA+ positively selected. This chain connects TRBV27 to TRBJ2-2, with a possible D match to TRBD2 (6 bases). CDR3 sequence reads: CASRWGGGTGELFF. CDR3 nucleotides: TGTGCCAGCAGGTGGGGAGGCGGCACCGGGGAGCTGTTTTTT.